This T cell receptor (beta chain) is from a study of T cells expressing NK-cell markers (TCRdb year 2020). Turning to the overall study: Under 10 donors provided sorted CD3+CD56+NKG2C+, CD3+CD56+NKG2C- and CD3+CD56-NKG2C+ T-cell subsets, whose TCR beta-chain repertoires were profiled. Randomly selected healthy volunteers, three men and five women, were used as the eight sequenced donors. Sequencing of the libraries produced 2 x 150 bp reads on Illumina HiSeq 2000/2500, MiSeq or NextSeq. Of the eight sequenced donors, seven were found to be HCMV-seropositive and one was found to be HCMV-seronegative. Beyond this particular receptor, the publication reports: Those dominant clonotypes were again the most abundant among CD3+CD56-NKG2C+ cells in a few donors, at about 25-60.1%. In roughly 6 donors, the dominant CD3+CD56+NKG2C+ clonotypes were among the top 10 CD8+ clonotypes and accounted for about 1.0-7.5% of CD8+ T cells. Whether the expanded NKG2C-expressing T cell clones were specific for HCMV antigens remained unclear.

TCRdb names Illumina HiSeq 2000 as the instrument used. The TCR beta cDNA libraries were made using 5'RACE template switching, a step that added both a universal primer site and unique molecular identifiers. cDNA synthesis was primed from the TCR beta constant segment, followed by two successive PCR amplification steps. Per the source publication's procedure: MIGEC was used to demultiplex reads and group the reads by UMI, and MiTCR was used to assemble and quantify clonotypes. Only TCR cDNA sequences supported by at least two reads were kept to exclude erroneous sequences. The tcR package was used for downstream repertoire analysis, with clonotypes matched between fractions based on CDR3 nucleotide sequence plus V segment. Antigen specificity was annotated against VDJdb with VDJmatch, allowing one amino acid substitution in CDR3. TCRdb reprocessed the reads and lists each CDR3 protein sequence as a single entry, with no DNA. TCRdb's processing, not the authors', yielded these V and J calls. The sample table records about 460,000 distinct CDR3 sequences. 1.4% of the sample goes to the ten largest clones.

Notes on this clonotype: Its target antigen remains unknown.

Reading the germline V gene gives CDR1 SGHDT and CDR2 YYEEEE. The CDR3 goes from the cysteine to the phenylalanine over 15 residues. The DNA is not on file. To determine HCMV serostatus, a commercial ELISA kit was used to detect HCMV-specific IgG in serum. Peripheral blood mononuclear cells were isolated from blood by Ficoll density gradient centrifugation. The receptor was isolated from a woman in her forties or fifties in good health. Donor details come from another sample of the same person, matched by shared clones. What was sequenced was blood T cells: a sorted CD56 or NKG2C T cell subset, CD4+ or CD8+ T cells, or bulk PBMC T cells (not recorded which). The V gene is TRBV5-6 and the J gene is TRBJ2-3; TCRdb outputs TRBD1, but without DNA this stays unchecked. CDR3 loop: CASDQGSWSTDTQYF.